This T cell receptor (beta chain) originates from a study of blood T cell repertoires in COVID-19 (dated by TCRdb to the early 2020s). Background on the whole study: The collaborator samples originated in the United States, Italy and Spain and spanned the acute and convalescent phases of COVID-19. The material from the prospective study consisted of cDNA or gDNA derived from T cells, B-cell-depleted T cells, or PBMCs. Subjects who had been exposed to COVID-19, were actively infected with it, or had recovered from it provided the deeply sampled blood TCRbeta repertoires that made up the dataset. The repertoires were released in a freely available public database intended as a resource for research on the immune response to SARS-CoV-2. The samples were drawn from two sources: the first 160 participants of the ongoing ImmuneRACE study, and 950 to 1,500 subjects contributed by 6 global collaborators. The sample metadata nearly always contained a de-identified subject ID, COVID-19 status, age in years and sex. HLA class I and class II types, where available, came from metadata supplied by the sample provider rather than from assay-based typing.

Each collaborating institution followed its own protocols to collect whole blood in K2EDTA tubes. For TCRbeta analysis, collaborator samples were shipped as frozen whole blood, as isolated PBMCs, or as DNA extracted from either sample type. The immunoSEQ Assay, a bias-controlled multiplex PCR, was used to amplify TCRbeta CDR3 regions from genomic DNA. Per the original workflow: Within the assay, amplification of reference gene primers was used to estimate how many nucleated cells each sample contained. To quantify the absolute abundance of each unique TCRbeta CDR3 rearrangement, sequence reads were collapsed and filtered. For each sample, productive Simpson clonality was calculated as the square root of Simpson's diversity index across productive rearrangements. TCRdb stores this immuneACCESS table with in-frame sequences only. Part of the clones is absent; in the studies checked, under half of the shortfall reflects unresolved V genes, and no reason is known for the rest. V, J and clone size are taken as reported in that table, and D and trimming were inferred from the DNA itself. Counted in this sample were 100,000 to 120,000 clones; 84% of them appeared once. The ten largest make up 7.5% to 10% of the sample.

Remarks on this clone: The specificity of this receptor is unknown. No base qualities exist here, and no much larger clone lies one base off it.

Via the germline V gene (reference sequence), CDR1 is SGHKS and CDR2 YYEKEE. The CDR3, from cysteine to phenylalanine, totals 16 residues. Only the CDR3 portion is preserved as DNA: 48 bases, with reading frame beginning at the first base. V is clipped by 1 base and J by 4 bases, and the sequence between their germline boundaries is 17 bases long. The paper's findings and limits, for the study overall: Clinical and demographic metadata were provided uncurated, with the amount varying by source and participant.

The rearranged chain carries TRBV5-5 and TRBJ1-1; TRBD1 is a weak D gene call, 6 bases matching. The receptor comes from a woman in her thirties or forties with acute or convalescent COVID-19. Sequencing was carried out using peripheral blood. The CDR3 amino acid sequence is: CASSLSLDQGFTEAFF. The DNA sequence reads TGTGCCAGCAGCTTGTCCCTGGATCAGGGGTTCACTGAAGCTTTCTTT.